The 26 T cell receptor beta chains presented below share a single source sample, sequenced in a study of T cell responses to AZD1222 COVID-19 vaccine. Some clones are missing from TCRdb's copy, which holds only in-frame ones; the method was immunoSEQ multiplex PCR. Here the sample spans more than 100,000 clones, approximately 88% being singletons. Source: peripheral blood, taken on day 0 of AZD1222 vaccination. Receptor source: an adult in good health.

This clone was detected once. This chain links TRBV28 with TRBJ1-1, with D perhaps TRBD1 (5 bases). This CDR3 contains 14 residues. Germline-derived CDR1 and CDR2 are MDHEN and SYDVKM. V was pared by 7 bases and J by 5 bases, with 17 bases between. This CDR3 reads CASNIFPGVTEAFF. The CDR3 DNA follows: TGTGCCAGCAATATTTTCCCGGGGGTGACTGAAGCTTTCTTT.

CDR3 in DNA: TGTGCCAGCAGCGTAGCACCGGGCAATGGCTACACCTTC. Translation: CASSVAPGNGYTF. This chain uses TRBV9 with TRBJ1-2; no clear D gene. The CDR3 has 13 residues. Trimming removed 0 bases at V and 6 bases at J, with 9 bases between. CDR1 SGDLS and CDR2 YYNGEE come from the germline V gene.

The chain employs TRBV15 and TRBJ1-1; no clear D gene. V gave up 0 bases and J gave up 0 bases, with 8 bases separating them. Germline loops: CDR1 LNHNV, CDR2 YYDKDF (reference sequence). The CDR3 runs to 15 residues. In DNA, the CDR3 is TGTGCCACCAGCAGAGATGGGGAATTGAACACTGAAGCTTTCTTT. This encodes CATSRDGELNTEAFF.

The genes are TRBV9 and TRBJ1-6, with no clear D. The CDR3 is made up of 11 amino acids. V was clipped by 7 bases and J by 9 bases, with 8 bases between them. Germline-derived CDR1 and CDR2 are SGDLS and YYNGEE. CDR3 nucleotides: TGTGCCAGCGGGGATACTTCACCCCTCCACTTT. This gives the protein CASGDTSPLHF.

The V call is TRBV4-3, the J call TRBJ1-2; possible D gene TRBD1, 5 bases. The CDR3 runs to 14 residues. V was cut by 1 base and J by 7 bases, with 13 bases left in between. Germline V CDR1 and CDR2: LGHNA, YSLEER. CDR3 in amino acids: CASSQAAQGGGYTF. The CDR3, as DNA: TGCGCCAGCAGCCAAGCTGCCCAGGGTGGTGGCTACACCTTC.

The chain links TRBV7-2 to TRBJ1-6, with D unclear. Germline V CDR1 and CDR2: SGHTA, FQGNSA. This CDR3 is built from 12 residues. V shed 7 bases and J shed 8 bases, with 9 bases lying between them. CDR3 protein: CASTSLDSPLHF. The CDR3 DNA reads TGTGCCAGCACCTCTTTGGATTCACCCCTCCACTTT. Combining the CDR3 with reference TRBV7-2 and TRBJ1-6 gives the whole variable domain GAGVSQSPSNKVTEKGKDVELRCDPISGHTALYWYRQSLGQGLEFLIYFQGNSAPDKSGLPSDRFSAERTGGSVSTLTIQRTQQEDSAVYLCASTSLDSPLHFGNGTRLTVT.

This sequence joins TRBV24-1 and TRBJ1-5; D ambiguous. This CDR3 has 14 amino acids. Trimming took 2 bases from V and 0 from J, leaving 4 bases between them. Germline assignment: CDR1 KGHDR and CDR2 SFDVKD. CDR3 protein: CATSDWDSNQPQHF. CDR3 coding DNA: TGTGCCACCAGTGATTGGGATAGCAATCAGCCCCAGCATTTT.

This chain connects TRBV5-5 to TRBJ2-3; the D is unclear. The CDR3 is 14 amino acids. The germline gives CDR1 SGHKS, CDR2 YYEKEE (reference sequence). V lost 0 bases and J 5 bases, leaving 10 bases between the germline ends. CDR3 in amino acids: CASSLGPAEDTQYF. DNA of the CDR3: TGTGCCAGCAGCTTGGGTCCGGCAGAAGATACGCAGTATTTT. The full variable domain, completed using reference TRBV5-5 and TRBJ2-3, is DAGVTQSPTHLIKTRGQQVTLRCSPISGHKSVSWYQQVLGQGPQFIFQYYEKEERGRGNFPDRFSARQFPNYSSELNVNALLLGDSALYLCASSLGPAEDTQYFGPGTRLTVL.

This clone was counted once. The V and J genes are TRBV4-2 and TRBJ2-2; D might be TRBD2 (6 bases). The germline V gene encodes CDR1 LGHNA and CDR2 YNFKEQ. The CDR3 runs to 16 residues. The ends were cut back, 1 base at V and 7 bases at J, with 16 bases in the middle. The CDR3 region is CASSQVETSFDGELFF. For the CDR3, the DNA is TGTGCCAGCAGCCAAGTGGAGACTAGTTTTGACGGGGAGCTGTTTTTT.

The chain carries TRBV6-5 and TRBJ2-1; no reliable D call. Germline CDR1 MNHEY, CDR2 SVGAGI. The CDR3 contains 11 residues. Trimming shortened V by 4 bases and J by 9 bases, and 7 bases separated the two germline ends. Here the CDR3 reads CASSSFGEQFF. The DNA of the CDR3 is TGTGCCAGCAGTTCTTTCGGTGAGCAGTTCTTC.

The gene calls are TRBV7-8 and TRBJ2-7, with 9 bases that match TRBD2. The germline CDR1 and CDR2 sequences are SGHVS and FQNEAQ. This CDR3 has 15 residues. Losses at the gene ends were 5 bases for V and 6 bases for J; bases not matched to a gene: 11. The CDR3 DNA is TGTGCCAGCAGCGCCCCGGGACTAGCTCCTCGCGAGCAGTACTTC. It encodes CASSAPGLAPREQYF.

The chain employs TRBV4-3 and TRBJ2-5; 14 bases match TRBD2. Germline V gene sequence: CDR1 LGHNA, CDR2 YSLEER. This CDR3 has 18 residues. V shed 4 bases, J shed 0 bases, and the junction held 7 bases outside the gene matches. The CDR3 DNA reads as TGCGCCAGCAGCCTGGGGACTAGCGGGAGAGGGAACCAAGAGACCCAGTACTTC. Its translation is CASSLGTSGRGNQETQYF.

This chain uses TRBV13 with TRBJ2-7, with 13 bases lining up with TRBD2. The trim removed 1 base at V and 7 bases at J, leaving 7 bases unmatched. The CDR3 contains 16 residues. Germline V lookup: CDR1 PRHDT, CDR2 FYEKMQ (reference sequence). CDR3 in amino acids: CASSLATGLAGSEQYF. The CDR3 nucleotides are TGTGCCAGCAGCTTAGCCACGGGACTAGCGGGAAGTGAGCAGTACTTC.

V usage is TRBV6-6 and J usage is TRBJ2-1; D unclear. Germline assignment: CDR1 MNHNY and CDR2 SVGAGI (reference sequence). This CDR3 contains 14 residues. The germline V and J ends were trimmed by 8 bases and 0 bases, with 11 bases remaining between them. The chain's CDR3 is CASGPPSSYNEQFF. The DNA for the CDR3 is TGTGCCAGCGGCCCCCCGAGCTCCTACAATGAGCAGTTCTTC.

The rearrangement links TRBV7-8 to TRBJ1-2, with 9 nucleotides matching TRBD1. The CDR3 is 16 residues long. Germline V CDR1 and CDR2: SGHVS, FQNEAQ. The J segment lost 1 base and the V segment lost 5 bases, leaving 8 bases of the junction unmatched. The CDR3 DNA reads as TGTGCCAGCAGCCTGGGCGGGACAGGGATTAACTATGGCTACACCTTC. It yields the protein CASSLGGTGINYGYTF.

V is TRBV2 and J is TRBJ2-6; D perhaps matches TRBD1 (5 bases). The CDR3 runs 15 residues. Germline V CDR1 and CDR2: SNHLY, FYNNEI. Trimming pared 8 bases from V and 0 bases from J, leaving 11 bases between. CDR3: CASARQSSGANVLTF. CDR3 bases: TGTGCCAGCGCTCGACAGAGCTCTGGGGCCAACGTCCTGACTTTC.

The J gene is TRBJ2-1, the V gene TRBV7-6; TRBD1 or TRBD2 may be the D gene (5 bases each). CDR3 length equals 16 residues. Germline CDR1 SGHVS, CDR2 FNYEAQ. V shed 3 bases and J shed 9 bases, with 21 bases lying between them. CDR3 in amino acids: CASSLGEWGVAGEQFF. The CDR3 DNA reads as TGTGCCAGCAGCTTGGGGGAGTGGGGAGTGGCGGGTGAGCAGTTCTTC.

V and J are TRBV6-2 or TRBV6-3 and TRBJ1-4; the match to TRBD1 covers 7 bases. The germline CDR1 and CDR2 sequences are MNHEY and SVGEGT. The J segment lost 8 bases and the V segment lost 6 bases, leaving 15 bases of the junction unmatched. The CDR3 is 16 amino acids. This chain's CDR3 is CASSDHGTAEGEKLFF. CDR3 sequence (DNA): TGTGCCAGCAGCGACCATGGGACAGCCGAAGGGGAAAAACTGTTTTTT.

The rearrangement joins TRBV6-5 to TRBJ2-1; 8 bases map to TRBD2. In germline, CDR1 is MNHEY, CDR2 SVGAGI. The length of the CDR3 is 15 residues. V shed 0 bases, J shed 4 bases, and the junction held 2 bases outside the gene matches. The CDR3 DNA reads TGTGCCAGCAGTTACTCTAGCGGGGAATACAATGAGCAGTTCTTC. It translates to CASSYSSGEYNEQFF.

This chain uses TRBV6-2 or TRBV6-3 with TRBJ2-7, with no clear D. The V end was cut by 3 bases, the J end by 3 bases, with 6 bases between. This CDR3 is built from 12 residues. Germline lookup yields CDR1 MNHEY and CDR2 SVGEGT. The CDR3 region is CASSYPHYEQYF. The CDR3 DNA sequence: TGTGCCAGCAGTTATCCCCACTACGAGCAGTACTTC.

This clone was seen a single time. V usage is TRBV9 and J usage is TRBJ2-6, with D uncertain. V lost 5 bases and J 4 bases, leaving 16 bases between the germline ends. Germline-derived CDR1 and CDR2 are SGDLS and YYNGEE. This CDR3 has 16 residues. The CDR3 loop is CASSHTPSVGANVLTF. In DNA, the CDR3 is TGTGCCAGCAGTCATACACCATCTGTGGGGGCCAACGTCCTGACTTTC.

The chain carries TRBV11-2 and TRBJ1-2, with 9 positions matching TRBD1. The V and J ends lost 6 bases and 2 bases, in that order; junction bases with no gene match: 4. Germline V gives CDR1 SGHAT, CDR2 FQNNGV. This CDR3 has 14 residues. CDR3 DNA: TGTGCCAGCAGTTCCACAGGGGGCAACTATGGCTACACCTTC. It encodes CASSSTGGNYGYTF.

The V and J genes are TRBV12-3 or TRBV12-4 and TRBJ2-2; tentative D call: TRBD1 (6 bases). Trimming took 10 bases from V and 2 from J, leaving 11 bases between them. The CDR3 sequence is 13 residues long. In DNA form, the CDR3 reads TGTGCCACCGGGACAAAAAACACCGGGGAGCTGTTTTTT. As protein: CATGTKNTGELFF.

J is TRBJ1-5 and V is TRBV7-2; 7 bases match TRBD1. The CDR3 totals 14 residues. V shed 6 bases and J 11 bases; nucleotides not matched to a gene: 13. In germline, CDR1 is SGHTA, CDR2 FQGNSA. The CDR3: CASSPPGQTMAQHF. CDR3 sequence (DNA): TGTGCCAGCAGTCCTCCGGGACAGACCATGGCCCAGCATTTT.

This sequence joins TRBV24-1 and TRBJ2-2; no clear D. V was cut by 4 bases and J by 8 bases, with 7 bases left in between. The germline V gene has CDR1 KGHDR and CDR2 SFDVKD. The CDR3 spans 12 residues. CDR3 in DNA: TGTGCCACCAGTGAATTTCGGGGGGAGCTGTTTTTT. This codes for CATSEFRGELFF.

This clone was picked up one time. CDR3 coding DNA: TGTGCCAGCAGTTACGCCGGGACAGCAACCTTCTACACCTTC. This translates into CASSYAGTATFYTF. This chain joins TRBV6-5 and TRBJ1-2; 7 bases line up with TRBD1. Germline-derived CDR1 and CDR2 are MNHEY and SVGAGI. V was pared by 2 bases and J by 10 bases, with 10 bases of the junction left unmatched. CDR3 size: 14 residues.